The 20 T cell receptor beta chains reported below all come from one sample, sequenced in a study of CD8+ T cells in alopecia areata. The authors extracted RNA and reverse transcribed it into cDNA as the sequencing template. The protocol was immunoSEQ multiplex PCR, while the TCRdb copy is restricted to in-frame clones and leaves out a portion. This repertoire lists around 100,000 clones without singletons; around 20% sits in the top ten. Material: lesional skin. The receptors come from a C3H/HeJ mouse with alopecia areata. The strain bears MHC haplotype H2-k.

This clone was seen a few times. These gene names are mouse names. The DNA read from the CDR3 is TGTGCTAGCAGTAGGACAGGGGGCCGGGACACA. It codes for CASSRTGGRDT. The whole CDR3 is CASSRTGGRDTEVFF. The chain carries TRBV17 and TRBJ1-1; 10 positions match TRBD1. From the germline J gene comes the end of the CDR3, since the read stops 4 residues before it. V gave up 3 bases and J gave up 3 bases; unmatched junction bases: 4. The CDR3 has 15 residues. From germline, CDR1 is MNHDT and CDR2 YYDKIL.

In its sample, this clone was seen a few times. Mouse germline and gene names are used. The sequenced fragment ends 4 residues before the CDR3 boundary, so the rest is inferred from the germline J gene. This chain links TRBV13-3 with TRBJ1-4; D is perhaps TRBD1 (5 bases). V lost 0 bases and J lost 4, with 10 bases in between. CDR3 size: 15 residues. Germline V gene lookup returns CDR1 NNHDY and CDR2 SYVADS. CDR3 DNA (partial): TGTGCCAGCAGTGATGCTGTGGGGGGCAACGAA. It encodes CASSDAVGGNE. The CDR3, in full, reads CASSDAVGGNERLFF.

Comment on this clone: Mouse gene names and germline throughout. Read coverage stops 4 residues before the CDR3 terminus; the germline J gene supplies the remainder. This chain uses TRBV1 with TRBJ2-3, with 11 bases aligning to TRBD1. The germline V gene encodes CDR1 NSQYPW and CDR2 LRSPGD (reference sequence). V shed 3 bases, J shed 0 bases, and the junction held 5 bases outside the gene matches. The CDR3 extends over 17 amino acids. CDR3 protein: CTCSARDRGASAETLYF. The CDR3 bases that were read are TGCACCTGCAGTGCCAGGGACAGGGGGGCGAGTGCAGAA.

Comments on this clone: One end of the junction fails to match germline, which may point to a read error. Gene names and germline match the mouse. The read ends 4 residues early relative to the CDR3; the germline J gene fills the gap. This sequence joins TRBV1 and TRBJ2-4, with 8 bases matching TRBD2. This CDR3 is built from 15 residues. The V gene's germline CDR1 is NSQYPW and CDR2 LRSPGD (reference sequence). The part of the CDR3 DNA that was read is TGCACCTGCAGTCGGACTGGGAGTAGTCATAAC. Amino acid sequence: CTCSRTGSSHN. The whole CDR3 is CTCSRTGSSHNTLYF.

On this clone: The TCRdb protein fails to match the DNA translation at residue 12; the protein reported here was translated from the DNA. Here the gene names and germline are mouse. The read falls 3 residues short of the CDR3 end, and the missing part is taken from the germline J gene. The rearrangement uses TRBV1 and TRBJ1-6; a possible D gene is TRBD1 (6 bases). TRBJ1-6 is treated as an ORF (open reading frame) with a function not yet certain. In germline, CDR1 is NSQYPW, CDR2 LRSPGD (reference sequence). The CDR3 contains 15 residues. V was trimmed by 3 bases and J by 4 bases, leaving 10 bases between them. The CDR3 DNA, read in part, is TGCACCTGCAGTGCCGGGACAAGATATAATTCGCCC. Translated, it gives CTCSAGTRYNSP. The full CDR3 protein is CTCSAGTRYNSPLYF.

This clone has only a few counts. Germline and genes here are mouse. The read finishes 4 residues shy of the CDR3 end, and the germline J gene is used to complete it. This chain connects TRBV13-3 to TRBJ2-7; the D gene is possibly TRBD1 (7 bases). Germline values: CDR1 NNHDY, CDR2 SYVADS. The CDR3 totals 14 residues. The DNA read from the CDR3 is TGTGCCAGCAGTGATGGAGGGGGCCTGTAT. The encoded protein is CASSDGGGLY. The complete CDR3 reads CASSDGGGLYEQYF.

This clone was seen a handful of times. The gene names given are mouse names. The CDR3 end falls 4 residues outside the read, so it is completed with the germline J gene. This rearrangement joins TRBV19 to TRBJ2-3, with 12 bases fitting TRBD2. The CDR3 is 16 residues long. The germline V gene has CDR1 FNHDT and CDR2 SITEND (reference sequence). V was pared by 5 bases and J by 1 base, with 5 bases of the junction left unmatched. CDR3 bases read: TGTGCCAGCAGAAGACTGGGGGGGCGCGGTGCAGAA. Its protein product is CASRRLGGRGAE. The whole CDR3 sequence reads CASRRLGGRGAETLYF.

About this clone itself: Gene names follow the mouse nomenclature. CDR3 region: CTCSAIRDRYEQYF. CDR3 bases read: TGCACCTGCAGTGCAATCCGGGACAGGTAT. V and J are TRBV1 and TRBJ2-7; 8 bases are shared with TRBD1. The read ends 4 residues early relative to the CDR3; the germline J gene fills the gap. CDR3 length equals 14 residues. Per the germline V gene, CDR1 is NSQYPW and CDR2 is LRSPGD (reference sequence).

This clone was recorded at least ten times. Genes and germline come from the mouse. The read terminates 4 residues before the CDR3 end, so the remaining end is supplied by the germline J gene. The chain employs TRBV13-3 and TRBJ2-7, with 9 nucleotides matching TRBD2. The CDR3 sequence is 14 residues long. Germline assignment: CDR1 NNHDY and CDR2 SYVADS. Incomplete CDR3 DNA: TGTGCCAGCAGTGGACTGGGGGCTCCTTAT. As protein: CASSGLGAPY. The whole CDR3 sequence reads CASSGLGAPYEQYF.

In the case of this clone: TCRdb's protein sequence differs at residue 11 from the translated DNA; the protein presented here follows the DNA. Mouse germline and gene names are used. The CDR3 end falls 3 residues outside the read, so it is completed with the germline J gene. This chain connects TRBV19 to TRBJ1-6; D gene uncertain. TRBJ1-6 is placed among ORFs of uncertain function. The CDR3 consists of 14 residues. V was shortened by 2 bases and J by 10 bases, with 13 bases between the two germline ends. From germline, CDR1 is FNHDT and CDR2 SITEND (reference sequence). The sequenced part of the CDR3 DNA is TGTGCCAGCAGTATTTGGGGAGAGAGCTCGCCC. Amino acid sequence: CASSIWGESSP. From start to end, the CDR3 is CASSIWGESSPLYF.

On this clone: The genes are named according to mouse. The CDR3 here is CASSVTGEGQDTQYF. CDR3 DNA (partial): TGTGCCAGCAGTGTCACAGGGGAGGGCCAAGAC. V usage is TRBV13-3 and J usage is TRBJ2-5, with 7 bases aligning to TRBD1. The sequence runs out 4 residues before the end of the CDR3; the remainder is reconstructed from the germline J gene. Per the germline V gene, CDR1 is NNHDY and CDR2 is SYVADS. The length of the CDR3 is 15 residues. J gave up 2 bases and V 3 bases, and 6 bases lay outside the gene matches.

This clone showed up many times. These gene names are mouse names. The read ends 4 residues early relative to the CDR3; the germline J gene fills the gap. This chain links TRBV13-3 with TRBJ2-2, with 10 bases fitting TRBD1. The junction had 1 base not matched to a gene; V was cut back by 3 bases and J by 5 bases. The CDR3 is made up of 14 amino acids. Germline V gene lookup returns CDR1 NNHDY and CDR2 SYVADS. The CDR3 region is CASSGDRGTGQLYF. The CDR3 bases that were read are TGTGCCAGCAGTGGGGACAGGGGAACCGGG.

Points on this clone: The gene symbols are mouse symbols. The read ends 4 residues before the CDR3 terminus; that terminus is restored from the germline J gene. This chain joins TRBV13-1 and TRBJ2-5, with TRBD2 as a possible D gene (6 bases). Germline CDR1 is NSHNY and CDR2 is SYGAGN. Trimming shortened V by 6 bases and J by 1 base, and 12 bases separated the two germline ends. There are 14 residues in the CDR3. CDR3 in amino acids: CASNQLGYQDTQYF. Incomplete CDR3 DNA: TGTGCCAGCAACCAACTGGGCTACCAAGAC.

By its share, this clone is medium-sized (0.01 to 0.1%). Gene names follow the mouse nomenclature. The sequenced fragment ends 4 residues before the CDR3 boundary, so the rest is inferred from the germline J gene. V and J are TRBV13-3 and TRBJ2-1, with 7 bases identical to TRBD1. With 3 bases clipped from V and 2 bases from J, the junction kept 5 bases outside the gene matches. The CDR3 sequence is 15 residues long. CDR1 NNHDY and CDR2 SYVADS come from the germline V gene. The CDR3 sequence: CASSALDRYYAEQFF. The DNA read from the CDR3 is TGTGCCAGCAGTGCGCTGGACAGGTACTATGCT.

This clone was counted only a few times. Each gene name is a mouse one. The CDR3 goes on 4 residues after the read ends, and that part is filled in from the germline J gene. The chain combines TRBV13-3 with TRBJ2-7, with D possibly TRBD1 on 6 matching bases. Germline V lookup: CDR1 NNHDY, CDR2 SYVADS. This CDR3 contains 14 residues. V lost 3 bases to trimming and J lost 0 bases, with 10 bases between them. The sequenced part of the CDR3 DNA is TGTGCCAGCAGTGGCGGGACAAGCTCCTAT. Encoded protein: CASSGGTSSY. The CDR3 in full is CASSGGTSSYEQYF.

This clone showed up just a few times. Gene names and germline refer to mouse. From the germline J gene comes the end of the CDR3, since the read stops 4 residues before it. This chain connects TRBV13-3 to TRBJ2-2; TRBD1 matches at 10 bases. The CDR3 runs 18 residues. V gave up 0 bases and J gave up 5 bases; unmatched junction bases: 10. CDR1 NNHDY and CDR2 SYVADS come from the germline V gene. The part of the CDR3 DNA that was read is TGTGCCAGCAGTGATGCATCCGACAGGGGGCAGCGGACCGGG. It specifies CASSDASDRGQRTG. The full CDR3 protein is CASSDASDRGQRTGQLYF.

This clone came up many times. The database protein in TCRdb disagrees with the DNA translation at residue 12; the sequence shown here was translated from the DNA. Gene names are the mouse ones. The sequence runs out 3 residues before the end of the CDR3; the remainder is reconstructed from the germline J gene. This chain links TRBV13-3 with TRBJ1-6; tentatively, D is TRBD1 (6 bases). Being an ORF, TRBJ1-6 has a function that is uncertain. Between the trimmed V and J ends, which lost 0 bases and 6 bases, there was a span of 10 bases. The germline CDR1 and CDR2 sequences are NNHDY and SYVADS. The CDR3 is made up of 15 amino acids. The sequenced CDR3 bases are TGTGCCAGCAGTGATGAATGGACAGTTAATTCGCCC. Translation: CASSDEWTVNSP. The full CDR3 reads CASSDEWTVNSPLYF.

This clone was seen a handful of times. The gene symbols are mouse symbols. The CDR3 extends 4 residues past the end of the read, so its final part is completed from the germline J gene. This rearrangement joins TRBV19 to TRBJ1-1; tentative D call: TRBD1 (5 bases). The CDR3 runs to 13 residues. The germline CDR1 and CDR2 sequences are FNHDT and SITEND (reference sequence). The ends were cut back, 4 bases at V and 0 bases at J, with 7 bases in the middle. The covered CDR3 bases are TGTGCCAGCAGTCGGACACAGAACACA. It yields the protein CASSRTQNT. The whole CDR3 region reads CASSRTQNTEVFF. Variable domain in full (rest from reference TRBV19 and TRBJ1-1): GGIITQTPKFLIGQEGQKLTLKCQQNFNHDTMYWYRQDSGKGLRLIYYSITENDLQKGDLSEGYDASREKKSSFSLTVTSAQKNEMAVFLCASSRTQNTEVFFGKGTRLTVV.

As regards this clone: Gene names and germline match the mouse. Coverage ceases 4 residues before the CDR3 finishes, and the germline J gene fills in the end. The V and J genes are TRBV19 and TRBJ1-1; 9 nucleotides agree with TRBD1. V was pared by 0 bases and J by 1 base, with 7 bases of the junction left unmatched. This CDR3 region has 17 residues. CDR1 and CDR2 (germline): FNHDT, SITEND (reference sequence). CDR3 in amino acids: CASSIAILTGGNTEVFF. Partial CDR3 DNA: TGTGCCAGCAGTATAGCTATACTGACAGGGGGAAACACA. The variable domain in full, completed from reference TRBV19 and TRBJ1-1, reads GGIITQTPKFLIGQEGQKLTLKCQQNFNHDTMYWYRQDSGKGLRLIYYSITENDLQKGDLSEGYDASREKKSSFSLTVTSAQKNEMAVFLCASSIAILTGGNTEVFFGKGTRLTVV.

Details on this clone: The gene names given are mouse names. The read ends 4 residues early relative to the CDR3; the germline J gene fills the gap. The chain combines TRBV19 with TRBJ2-2; 11 nucleotides line up with TRBD1. The ends lost 8 bases at V and 2 bases at J; junction bases unmatched: 2. This CDR3 has 14 residues. CDR1 FNHDT and CDR2 SITEND come from the germline V gene (reference sequence). CDR3 DNA, as far as it was read: TGTGCCAGTGGACAGGGGGCGAACACCGGG. Residues: CASGQGANTG. The entire CDR3 protein reads CASGQGANTGQLYF.